One T cell receptor beta chain is described in this entry. This clone's antigen is unknown. Qualities for individual bases were not recorded, and no much larger clone is one base off. What the time point label conveys for this sample: pretreatment peripheral blood. A total of 25 to 35 patients with locally advanced or metastatic urothelial carcinoma, treated at Memorial Sloan Kettering on a trial protocol, made up the cohort. Peripheral blood mononuclear cells were collected pretreatment and during treatment, at between 1 and 8 total time points per patient. The Qiagen DNeasy Blood extraction kit was used to purify genomic DNA from total PBMCs and tumor samples. PBMCs were collected pretreatment and during treatment and were isolated and stored as previously described. These data originate in a study of PD-L1 blockade in urothelial cancer (dated by TCRdb to the late 2010s). Concerning the study at large: All patients started therapy in the mid-2010s and received atezolizumab 1,200 mg intravenously every 3 weeks. Blood samples were analyzed at 3 weeks after treatment start (second dose) and at 6 weeks after treatment start. Around 29 patients had pretreatment blood TCR-seq, about 25 had at least one posttreatment blood collection, and about 25 had tumor TCR-seq. About 85% of the roughly 29 patients were identified as males with urothelial cancer of bladder origin, and a prior smoking history was reported by 18 of 29 patients. TCR sequencing covered pretreatment tumor samples and matched, serially collected peripheral blood taken before and after atezolizumab treatment. The study, an exploratory multi-omic analysis, examined somatic, immune and clinical correlates of response to PD-L1 blockade with atezolizumab in urothelial cancer. In the same patients, pretreatment tumors underwent whole exome sequencing and RNA sequencing in addition to TCR sequencing. Durable clinical benefit was defined as progression-free survival longer than 6 months, and TCR features were also tested against progression-free and overall survival. Patients had an ECOG performance status of 0 or 1 and had received between 0 and 3 prior chemotherapy regimens. Durable clinical benefit was achieved by nine patients and was not achieved by 20 patients. Blood samples yielded a median of about 150,000 T cells and more than 75,000 unique TCRs, with median clonality around 0.084. The investigation overall reported the following: Greater expansion of tumor-associated TCR clones in peripheral blood 3 weeks after the start of treatment was observed in patients with durable benefit (n of about 21, p = 0.022). Because the sample size was small (n of about 29) and many of the analyses were exploratory, the results are meant to be hypothesis-generating. A pretreatment peripheral blood TCR clonality below the median was linked to improved progression-free and overall survival.

V is cut by 4 bases and J by 0 bases, and the space between the germline ends is 13 bases. From the cysteine up to the phenylalanine, the CDR3 has a length of 16 residues. The CDR3 DNA has 48 bases and is translated from base 1. From a lookup of the germline V gene, CDR1 and CDR2 are LGHNA and YSLEER. Synthetic TCR analog templates were spiked into each PCR to estimate absolute template abundance from read counts. The immunoSEQ assay used bias-controlled V and J gene primers to amplify TCRbeta CDR3 regions from genomic DNA. Sequencing of rearranged TCRbeta segments was done at approximately 20X coverage. Turning to the authors' computational methods: Sequencing errors were corrected by clustering and CDR3s were annotated against IMGT to assign V, D and J genes. Downstream analyses used only productive TCRbeta rearrangements and left out out-of-frame or stop-codon sequences. To compute clonality, Shannon entropy was normalized by the log of the number of unique productive sequences and then subtracted from one. Clones differing between time points or between blood and tumor were identified by Fisher's exact test with Benjamini-Hochberg correction at adjusted p below 0.01. TCRdb provides this immuneACCESS table in a form limited to in-frame rearrangements. Some clones are lacking; in checked studies, under half of them reflect an unresolved V gene, and why the rest are absent is not known. V, J and clone size are those of that table, while D and trimming were read from the DNA. This sample gives 43,000 or so clones in total; 65% to 85% of them show up just once. The ten largest clones represent about a sixth of the sample.

The sequence joins TRBV4-3 to TRBJ2-1; D gene: possibly TRBD2, on 6 matching bases. The receptor's source is a man aged 55 to 70 with urothelial cancer. This sample comprised PBMCs, obtained around atezolizumab (anti-PD-L1) treatment. The CDR3 amino acid sequence is: CASSLGAGDSYNEQFF. The nucleotides read TGCGCCAGCAGCCTCGGAGCGGGTGACTCCTACAATGAGCAGTTCTTC.